The 32 T cell receptor beta chains reported below all come from one sample, sequenced in a study of vaccination and CD4 T cells after COVID-19. Treatment indicated: approximately 11-day PBMC culture with coronavirus spike peptide pools or control peptides (ViraFEST assay). These receptors have no identified antigens. An Oncomine TCR Beta short-read assay was used to sequence the DNA from cultured CD4+ T cells. One entry per CDR3 protein, called by TCRdb with MiXCR from the PCR reads. Among under 25,000 distinct CDR3 sequences, approximately 67% were seen once, and the ten largest hold less than 10%. The specimen was CD4+ T cells from blood, cultured in vitro. The receptor source for this set is a human donor who had recovered from COVID-19.

The chain employs TRBV12-3 or TRBV12-4 and TRBJ1-2, with a tentative D call TRBD1 (6 bases). V lost 6 bases and J 5 bases, leaving 19 bases between the germline ends. The CDR3 has 15 amino acids. CDR3 in DNA: TGTGCCAGCAGACACCGGGACATTTTTCTGTATGGCTACACCTTC. Amino acids: CASRHRDIFLYGYTF.

This chain links TRBV6-2 or TRBV6-3 with TRBJ2-1, with D possibly TRBD1 on 5 matching bases. The CDR3 is 12 amino acids. Germline assignment: CDR1 MNHEY and CDR2 SVGEGT. Trimming left V 4 bases short and J 8 bases short, with 9 bases between. The CDR3 reads CASSSTGYEQFF. Written as DNA, the CDR3 is TGTGCCAGCAGTTCCACAGGCTATGAGCAGTTCTTC.

The chain uses TRBV30 and TRBJ1-6; possible D gene TRBD1, 6 bases. V lost 0 bases and J 10 bases, leaving 13 bases between the germline ends. The CDR3 runs 14 residues. From germline, CDR1 is GTSNPN and CDR2 SVGIG (reference sequence). CDR3 bases: TGTGCCTGGAGTGTTCAGGGGTTGGGGTCACCCCTCCACTTT. Its protein is CAWSVQGLGSPLHF.

This clonotype was seen more than once but under ten times. The chain uses TRBV15 and TRBJ2-3; a weak D match, TRBD1 (6 bases). This CDR3 is 14 amino acids long. Germline loops: CDR1 LNHNV, CDR2 YYDKDF (reference sequence). The V gene lost 1 base and the J gene lost 1 base, with 6 bases spanning the gap. CDR3 amino acids: CATSRGTGTDTQYF. CDR3 in DNA: TGTGCCACCAGCAGAGGGACAGGCACAGATACGCAGTATTTT.

The chain has TRBV27 and TRBJ1-5, with D perhaps TRBD1 (6 bases). V was pared by 2 bases and J by 2 bases, with 10 bases between. Germline-derived CDR1 and CDR2 are MNHEY and SMNVEV (reference sequence). The CDR3 contains 15 residues. In DNA form, the CDR3 reads TGTGCCAGCAGTTTAAAGGACAGCCGCAATCAGCCCCAGCATTTT. This gives the protein CASSLKDSRNQPQHF.

The chain joins TRBV20-1 to TRBJ1-5; D possibly corresponds to TRBD1 (5 bases). This CDR3 has 13 residues. Germline values: CDR1 DFQATT, CDR2 SNEGSKA (reference sequence). V dropped 4 bases and J dropped 7 bases, with 14 bases sitting between them. The CDR3 nucleotides read TGCAGTGCTAACCGACCAGGGACCCAGCCCCAGCATTTT. It encodes CSANRPGTQPQHF.

This chain connects TRBV7-9 to TRBJ2-1; D ambiguous. V was shortened by 1 base and J by 7 bases, with 11 bases between the two germline ends. Germline loops: CDR1 SEHNR, CDR2 FQNEAQ (reference sequence). The CDR3 consists of 14 residues. CDR3 amino acids: CASSLVLRYNEQFF. CDR3 coding DNA: TGTGCCAGCAGCTTAGTACTGAGGTATAATGAGCAGTTCTTC. The whole variable domain, remainder taken from reference TRBV7-9 and TRBJ2-1, is DTGVSQNPRHKITKRGQNVTFRCDPISEHNRLYWYRQTLGQGPEFLTYFQNEAQLEKSRLLSDRFSAERPKGSFSTLEIQRTEQGDSAMYLCASSLVLRYNEQFFGPGTRLTVL.

The chain couples TRBV6-5 to TRBJ2-7; D remains unclear. The CDR3 contains 13 residues. Deletions cut 0 bases from V and 1 base from J, with 4 bases between. The germline V gene has CDR1 MNHEY and CDR2 SVGAGI. This CDR3 reads CASSYSQSYEQYF. CDR3 DNA: TGTGCCAGCAGTTACTCGCAGTCCTACGAGCAGTACTTC.

This clonotype was picked up a small number of times. The chain is built from TRBV28 and TRBJ1-1; 7 bases align to TRBD1. With 2 bases clipped from V and 1 base from J, the junction kept 7 bases outside the gene matches. This CDR3 contains 16 residues. Germline CDR1 MDHEN, CDR2 SYDVKM. The CDR3 sequence: CASSLKPGQRNTEAFF. Here the CDR3 DNA reads TGTGCCAGCAGTTTAAAGCCGGGACAGAGGAACACTGAAGCTTTCTTT.

V is TRBV25-1 and J is TRBJ2-5; tentative D call: TRBD2 (5 bases). The germline CDR1 and CDR2 sequences are MGHDK and SYGVNS. The CDR3 contains 14 residues. V lost 3 bases and J lost 4, with 12 bases in between. CDR3 region: CASSEGEVRETQYF. The DNA for the CDR3 is TGTGCCAGCAGTGAGGGAGAGGTTCGAGAGACCCAGTACTTC.

For the CDR3, the DNA is TGTGCCAGCAGCTTAGCAGGGGGAGGCACTGAAGCTTTCTTT. It encodes CASSLAGGGTEAFF. The chain links TRBV7-2 to TRBJ1-1, with a possible D match to TRBD1 (6 bases). The CDR3 spans 14 residues. Trimming removed 0 bases at V and 4 bases at J, with 9 bases between. Germline loops: CDR1 SGHTA, CDR2 FQGNSA.

The chain employs TRBV14 and TRBJ1-1; D unresolved. The CDR3 totals 14 residues. Germline assignment: CDR1 SGHDN and CDR2 FVKESK. V lost 0 bases, J lost 5 bases, and 10 bases lay in between. The CDR3 sequence: CASSQDRSVTEAFF. CDR3 sequence (DNA): TGTGCCAGCAGCCAAGATCGGTCGGTGACTGAAGCTTTCTTT. The complete variable domain, with remaining parts taken from reference TRBV14 and TRBJ1-1, reads EAGVTQFPSHSVIEKGQTVTLRCDPISGHDNLYWYRRVMGKEIKFLLHFVKESKQDESGMPNNRFLAERTGGTYSTLKVQPAELEDSGVYFCASSQDRSVTEAFFGQGTRLTVV.

The chain couples TRBV12-3 or TRBV12-4 to TRBJ2-1; possibly TRBD1 for D (6 bases). CDR3 length: 18 residues. Trimming cost V 4 bases and J 7 bases, with 26 bases left between them. CDR3 protein: CASSSGVGGQGRRNEQFF. CDR3 bases: TGTGCCAGCAGTTCAGGGGTGGGTGGGCAGGGCAGGAGAAATGAGCAGTTCTTC.

This clonotype has just a few counts. Here the CDR3 DNA reads TGTGCCACCAGCAGAGCCCAAGGCACAGATACGCAGTATTTT. Translation gives CATSRAQGTDTQYF. The J gene is TRBJ2-3, the V gene TRBV15; D gene ambiguous. Germline CDR1 is LNHNV and CDR2 is YYDKDF (reference sequence). With 1 base removed from V and 1 base from J, the gap between germline ends came to 6 bases. There are 14 residues in the CDR3. Using reference TRBV15 and TRBJ2-3 for the parts outside the CDR3, the full variable domain is DAMVIQNPRYQVTQFGKPVTLSCSQTLNHNVMYWYQQKSSQAPKLLFHYYDKDFNNEADTPDNFQSRRPNTSFCFLDIRSPGLGDTAMYLCATSRAQGTDTQYFGPGTRLTVL.

The rearrangement links TRBV9 to TRBJ2-1, with 7 nucleotides matching TRBD2. V lost 4 bases and J lost 4; bases outside the gene matches: 11. The CDR3 runs 16 residues. CDR1 SGDLS and CDR2 YYNGEE come from the germline V gene. The CDR3 reads CASSPRGSGSYNEQFF. In nucleotides, the CDR3 is TGTGCCAGCAGCCCCAGAGGTAGCGGGTCATACAATGAGCAGTTCTTC.

In its sample, this clonotype was seen once. The chain links TRBV6-1 to TRBJ2-7; 9 bases are shared with TRBD1. Looked up from germline, CDR1 is MNHNS and CDR2 is SASEGT. The CDR3 is made up of 14 amino acids. V was clipped by 4 bases and J by 4 bases; unmatched bases: 5. DNA for the CDR3: TGTGCCAGCAGTGTACAGGGGGCGCGTTACGAGCAGTACTTC. Translated, it gives CASSVQGARYEQYF.

The V gene is TRBV6-1, the J gene TRBJ1-2; 8 nucleotides agree with TRBD1. Germline CDR1 is MNHNS and CDR2 is SASEGT. The J segment lost 1 base and the V segment lost 7 bases, leaving 5 bases of the junction unmatched. The CDR3 is 14 amino acids. The CDR3 sequence is CASIGQGDNYGYTF. The CDR3 region has the DNA TGTGCCAGCATCGGACAGGGCGATAACTATGGCTACACCTTC.

The V and J genes are TRBV4-1 and TRBJ2-7; possible D gene TRBD2, 7 bases. Deletions cut 1 base from V and 1 base from J, with 23 bases between. From germline, CDR1 is MGHRA and CDR2 YSYEKL. This CDR3 has 19 residues. The CDR3 loop reads CASSQAQFGGLGTSYEQYF. In nucleotides, the CDR3 is TGCGCCAGCAGCCAAGCCCAATTCGGGGGGCTCGGGACTTCCTACGAGCAGTACTTC.

This sequence joins TRBV24-1 and TRBJ1-5; D gene ambiguous. The CDR3 loop spans 13 amino acids. V dropped 6 bases and J dropped 1 base, with 6 bases sitting between them. Germline values: CDR1 KGHDR, CDR2 SFDVKD. In DNA form, the CDR3 reads TGTGCCACCAGTTGGGGAAGCAATCAGCCCCAGCATTTT. Translated: CATSWGSNQPQHF.

CDR3 region: CASSGARDRLKNIQYF. The CDR3 coding sequence is TGTGCCAGCAGTGGGGCCCGGGACAGGCTAAAAAACATTCAGTACTTC. The chain carries TRBV27 and TRBJ2-4; TRBD1 aligns across 8 bases. This CDR3 has 16 residues. With 5 bases clipped from V and 4 bases from J, the junction kept 10 bases outside the gene matches. The germline CDR1 and CDR2 sequences are MNHEY and SMNVEV (reference sequence).

This clonotype came up a few times. The chain couples TRBV7-2 to TRBJ2-2, with TRBD2 matching 13 bases. Germline V CDR1 and CDR2: SGHTA, FQGNSA. The trim removed 5 bases at V and 7 bases at J, leaving 7 bases unmatched. The CDR3 sequence is 16 residues long. CDR3 bases: TGTGCCAGCAGCCCGCGCGGGACTAGCGGGGTCGGGGAGCTGTTTTTT. Its protein is CASSPRGTSGVGELFF. The full variable domain, in which reference TRBV7-2 and TRBJ2-2 provide the parts outside the CDR3, is GAGVSQSPSNKVTEKGKDVELRCDPISGHTALYWYRQSLGQGLEFLIYFQGNSAPDKSGLPSDRFSAERTGGSVSTLTIQRTQQEDSAVYLCASSPRGTSGVGELFFGEGSRLTVL.

The V gene is TRBV7-2, the J gene TRBJ2-5; 9 nucleotides line up with TRBD2. V lost 0 bases, J lost 2 bases, and 1 base stayed unmatched. CDR3 length: 15 residues. From germline, CDR1 is SGHTA and CDR2 FQGNSA. The CDR3 bases are TGTGCCAGCAGCTTAGCCCTAGCGGGGCAAGAGACCCAGTACTTC. Its translation: CASSLALAGQETQYF.

This clonotype occurred a few times. The chain joins TRBV20-1 to TRBJ2-2; TRBD2 agrees at 7 bases. CDR1 is DFQATT, CDR2 SNEGSKA, per germline (reference sequence). The J segment lost 6 bases and the V segment lost 3 bases, leaving 10 bases of the junction unmatched. The CDR3 is 15 residues long. CDR3 sequence: CSARGSAGAPGELFF. DNA for the CDR3: TGCAGTGCTAGGGGGTCGGCGGGAGCCCCCGGGGAGCTGTTTTTT.

V usage is TRBV6-1 and J usage is TRBJ2-2; 7 nucleotides align to TRBD1. Germline V gene sequence: CDR1 MNHNS, CDR2 SASEGT. V was clipped by 6 bases and J by 1 base; unmatched bases: 2. The CDR3 is 14 residues long. DNA of the CDR3: TGTGCCAGCAGCCGGACAGGGAACACCGGGGAGCTGTTTTTT. Its translation: CASSRTGNTGELFF.

The chain uses TRBV20-1 and TRBJ1-2; TRBD1 matches at 9 bases. Germline-derived CDR1 and CDR2 are DFQATT and SNEGSKA (reference sequence). The V segment lost 4 bases and the J segment 4 bases; nucleotides outside the gene matches: 4. The CDR3 totals 13 residues. CDR3: CSAKGDRVYGYTF. CDR3 DNA sequence: TGCAGTGCTAAGGGGGACAGGGTCTATGGCTACACCTTC.

The chain couples TRBV5-4 to TRBJ1-6; 8 nucleotides agree with TRBD1. The CDR3 totals 16 residues. V shed 4 bases and J 9 bases; nucleotides not matched to a gene: 12. CDR1 is SGHNT and CDR2 is YYREEE in the germline V gene (reference sequence). The CDR3 coding sequence is TGTGCCAGCAGCCCCCGCGGACAGGGTCTTGGTTCACCCCTCCACTTT. Residues: CASSPRGQGLGSPLHF.

The chain carries TRBV7-6 and TRBJ2-6, with a tentative D call TRBD1 (5 bases). Looked up from germline, CDR1 is SGHVS and CDR2 is FNYEAQ. V dropped 5 bases and J dropped 0 bases, with 11 bases sitting between them. The CDR3 sequence is 16 residues long. The CDR3 bases are TGTGCCAGCAGCCTGTCCAGGGTCTCTGGGGCCAACGTCCTGACTTTC. Translation: CASSLSRVSGANVLTF.

The chain joins TRBV7-2 to TRBJ2-7; maybe TRBD2 (7 bases). Germline loops: CDR1 SGHTA, CDR2 FQGNSA. The length of the CDR3 is 15 residues. Trimming cost V 7 bases and J 7 bases, with 23 bases left between them. CDR3: CASNKGGAGAREQYF. The CDR3 nucleotides read TGTGCCAGCAACAAGGGAGGGGCGGGGGCTAGGGAGCAGTACTTC.

This clonotype was seen a single time. The rearrangement joins TRBV5-1 to TRBJ2-6; a possible D gene is TRBD2 (6 bases). Trimming took 2 bases from V and 1 from J, leaving 10 bases between them. The CDR3 is 16 residues long. CDR1 is SGHRS, CDR2 YFSETQ, per germline. CDR3 residues: CASSFNRGSGANVLTF. The DNA of the CDR3 is TGCGCCAGCAGCTTCAACCGGGGGTCTGGGGCCAACGTCCTGACTTTC.

This clonotype has a handful of counts. The rearrangement uses TRBV25-1 and TRBJ1-1, with D possibly TRBD1 on 6 matching bases. The germline V and J ends were trimmed by 7 bases and 6 bases, with 15 bases remaining between them. The germline gives CDR1 MGHDK, CDR2 SYGVNS. CDR3 length: 13 residues. CDR3 nucleotides: TGTGCCAGCATTATGACAGGTTTCCCTGAAGCTTTCTTT. This sequence encodes CASIMTGFPEAFF. Variable domain in full (rest from reference TRBV25-1 and TRBJ1-1): EADIYQTPRYLVIGTGKKITLECSQTMGHDKMYWYQQDPGMELHLIHYSYGVNSTEKGDLSSESTVSRIRTEHFPLTLESARPSHTSQYLCASIMTGFPEAFFGQGTRLTVV.

The chain has TRBV19 and TRBJ2-7; 7 bases are shared with TRBD2. The CDR3 totals 14 residues. Germline V gene sequence: CDR1 LNHDA, CDR2 SQIVND (reference sequence). Germline trimming cut 9 bases from V and 0 bases from J; bases unmatched to any gene: 8. Here the CDR3 reads CASKLATASYEQYF. In nucleotides, the CDR3 is TGTGCCAGCAAACTAGCGACGGCCTCCTACGAGCAGTACTTC.

The V and J genes are TRBV6-1 and TRBJ1-1; the match to TRBD1 covers 8 bases. The CDR3 covers 14 residues. V was pared by 6 bases and J by 5 bases, with 8 bases of the junction left unmatched. The germline V gene has CDR1 MNHNS and CDR2 SASEGT. The CDR3 spells CASRATGGRTEAFF. The CDR3 bases are TGTGCCAGCAGGGCCACAGGGGGGAGGACTGAAGCTTTCTTT.